The 20 T cell receptor beta chains below were found in one sample sequenced in a study of blood T cell repertoires in COVID-19. Profiling relied on immunoSEQ multiplex PCR, and the TCRdb table lists in-frame clones only, not all of them. The table has about 200,000 clones, roughly 81% seen once. Sequencing was performed on peripheral blood. These receptors came from an elderly woman with acute or convalescent COVID-19.

The chain is built from TRBV2 and TRBJ2-7, with 7 bases identical to TRBD1. Germline CDR1 SNHLY, CDR2 FYNNEI. The CDR3 loop spans 14 amino acids. The V and J ends lost 6 bases and 5 bases, in that order; junction bases with no gene match: 10. For the CDR3, the DNA is TGTGCCAGCAGCCCCGGGACAGTCGGCCACGAGCAGTACTTC. This translates into CASSPGTVGHEQYF.

This clone came up a few times. The chain combines TRBV5-6 with TRBJ1-1; D call uncertain. V lost 0 bases and J lost 8, with 14 bases in between. Germline V gene data show CDR1 as SGHDT and CDR2 as YYEEEE. The CDR3 is made up of 14 amino acids. CDR3 sequence reads: CASSLGSIREEAFF. Written as DNA, the CDR3 is TGTGCCAGCAGCTTGGGGTCAATTAGGGAGGAAGCTTTCTTT.

The chain employs TRBV4-3 and TRBJ2-7; 9 bases match TRBD1. V gave up 0 bases and J gave up 1 base; unmatched junction bases: 13. There are 19 residues in the CDR3. Germline V CDR1 and CDR2: LGHNA, YSLEER. The CDR3 here is CASSQDSRSGQGVSYEQYF. For the CDR3, the DNA is TGCGCCAGCAGCCAAGATTCTAGATCGGGACAGGGTGTATCCTACGAGCAGTACTTC.

The V and J genes are TRBV6-5 and TRBJ2-5; 7 nucleotides align to TRBD2. With V trimmed by 3 bases and J by 5 bases, 6 bases remained unmatched. The germline CDR1 and CDR2 sequences are MNHEY and SVGAGI. The CDR3 runs 14 residues. The CDR3 nucleotides are TGTGCCAGCAGTTATGTAGACGGGGGGGAGACCCAGTACTTC. Its translation: CASSYVDGGETQYF.

The chain recombines TRBV11-3 with TRBJ2-7; 8 nucleotides align to TRBD1. Germline CDR1 SGHNT, CDR2 YENEEA. Trimming cost V 3 bases and J 11 bases; bases outside gene matches: 6. This CDR3 comprises 12 residues. The chain's CDR3 is CASSFPGGAKYF. As DNA, the CDR3 is TGTGCCAGCAGCTTCCCAGGGGGCGCCAAGTACTTC.

J is TRBJ1-6 and V is TRBV19; 8 nucleotides line up with TRBD1. Looked up from germline, CDR1 is LNHDA and CDR2 is SQIVND (reference sequence). V was clipped by 5 bases and J by 9 bases; unmatched bases: 3. The CDR3 extends over 13 amino acids. CDR3 in amino acids: CASSLDRGSPLHF. CDR3 sequence (DNA): TGTGCCAGTAGTCTCGACAGGGGTTCACCCCTCCACTTT.

This sequence joins TRBV9 and TRBJ2-2; 8 nucleotides agree with TRBD2. Germline trimming cut 2 bases from V and 1 base from J; bases unmatched to any gene: 7. The CDR3 runs to 17 residues. CDR1 and CDR2 (germline): SGDLS, YYNGEE. Here the CDR3 DNA reads TGTGCCAGCAGCGTCCTGGCGGGAGGCTTGAACACCGGGGAGCTGTTTTTT. Encoded protein: CASSVLAGGLNTGELFF.

CDR3 loop: CAISEREGGTDTQYF. The CDR3 DNA follows: TGTGCCATCAGTGAGCGGGAGGGAGGAACAGATACGCAGTATTTT. The chain links TRBV10-3 to TRBJ2-3, with 8 bases lining up with TRBD2. CDR3 size: 15 residues. The V and J ends lost 2 bases and 3 bases, in that order; junction bases with no gene match: 4. Per germline, CDR1 ENHRY and CDR2 SYGVKD.

This chain uses TRBV11-3 with TRBJ2-1, with D possibly matching TRBD2 (6 bases). Germline V lookup: CDR1 SGHNT, CDR2 YENEEA. CDR3 length equals 15 residues. The V end lost 3 bases, the J end lost 8 bases, and 17 bases lay between the germline ends. The CDR3 here is CASSLGLGLQYEQFF. CDR3 in DNA: TGTGCCAGCAGCTTGGGTTTGGGACTTCAGTATGAGCAGTTCTTC.

The chain has TRBV5-6 and TRBJ2-6; D remains unclear. Trimming took off 0 bases at V and 1 base at J, with 5 bases between the two ends. Germline V gene data show CDR1 as SGHDT and CDR2 as YYEEEE. This CDR3 has 15 residues. The CDR3 DNA reads TGTGCCAGCAGCTTGGGGCAATCTGGGGCCAACGTCCTGACTTTC. Its translation is CASSLGQSGANVLTF.

This clone was detected a few times. The chain carries TRBV28 and TRBJ1-4, with D possibly being TRBD1 (6 bases). Per the germline V gene, CDR1 is MDHEN and CDR2 is SYDVKM. The CDR3 loop spans 13 amino acids. Trimming pared 9 bases from V and 7 bases from J, leaving 15 bases between. CDR3 nucleotides: TGTGCCAGTCACGGGGGGCGGGTTGAAAAACTGTTTTTT. It translates to CASHGGRVEKLFF.

The chain is built from TRBV9 and TRBJ2-1, with 10 bases aligning to TRBD1. V shed 3 bases, J shed 1 base, and the junction held 1 base outside the gene matches. The CDR3 has 15 residues. Germline V gives CDR1 SGDLS, CDR2 YYNGEE. The CDR3 protein is CASSGDRGSYNEQFF. The CDR3 DNA reads TGTGCCAGCAGCGGGGACAGGGGATCCTACAATGAGCAGTTCTTC.

This clone turned up a few times. The chain uses TRBV10-3 and TRBJ1-5; the match to TRBD1 covers 9 bases. J gave up 7 bases and V 11 bases, and 9 bases lay outside the gene matches. Germline V gives CDR1 ENHRY, CDR2 SYGVKD. This CDR3 is 13 amino acids long. CDR3 amino acids: CASGTGPRQPQHF. In DNA, the CDR3 is TGTGCCTCCGGGACAGGGCCGAGGCAGCCCCAGCATTTT.

The genes are TRBV6-1 and TRBJ1-5; perhaps TRBD1 as D (6 bases). This CDR3 is built from 16 residues. CDR1 is MNHNS, CDR2 SASEGT, per germline. V lost 3 bases and J 7 bases, leaving 19 bases between the germline ends. The CDR3 DNA is TGTGCCAGCAGTGAGACAGGATTTCGGGTCGACCAGCCCCAGCATTTT. Translated, it gives CASSETGFRVDQPQHF.

This clone turned up a few times. The chain has TRBV29-1 and TRBJ1-2; TRBD1 matches 8 bases. J gave up 8 bases and V 5 bases, and 10 bases lay outside the gene matches. This CDR3 contains 13 residues. Germline V gives CDR1 SQVTM, CDR2 ANQGSEA. The CDR3 region has the DNA TGCAGCGTTACCGAAGGACAGGGATTAGGCTACACCTTC. Its translation: CSVTEGQGLGYTF.

J is TRBJ2-2 and V is TRBV7-9; 10 bases map to TRBD1. CDR3 size: 16 residues. Germline CDR1 is SEHNR and CDR2 is FQNEAQ (reference sequence). V dropped 4 bases and J dropped 4; count of bases not matched to a gene: 6. The CDR3 region is CASSYWTGGSTGELFF. In DNA, the CDR3 is TGTGCCAGCAGCTACTGGACAGGGGGGAGCACCGGGGAGCTGTTTTTT.

The rearrangement joins TRBV7-2 to TRBJ2-2; 14 bases match TRBD2. CDR1 is SGHTA and CDR2 is FQGNSA in the germline V gene. This CDR3 contains 15 residues. The V gene end was trimmed by 5 bases and the J gene end by 6 bases; junction bases not matched to a gene: 2. Written as DNA, the CDR3 is TGTGCCAGCAGCCTGGGACTAGCGGGGGCCGGGGAGCTGTTTTTT. Its protein product is CASSLGLAGAGELFF.

The J gene is TRBJ1-3, the V gene TRBV19; 7 bases align to TRBD1. This CDR3 is built from 17 residues. Germline V gene sequence: CDR1 LNHDA, CDR2 SQIVND (reference sequence). Losses at the gene ends were 3 bases for V and 0 bases for J; bases not matched to a gene: 8. Here the CDR3 reads CASSIPRQGGSGNTIYF. CDR3 in DNA: TGTGCCAGTAGTATTCCCCGACAGGGCGGCTCTGGAAACACCATATATTTT.

The chain combines TRBV6-6 with TRBJ1-6; D is possibly TRBD1 (6 bases). The V gene lost 4 bases and the J gene lost 10 bases, with 11 bases spanning the gap. The CDR3 sequence is 13 residues long. CDR1 and CDR2 from the germline V gene are MNHNY and SVGAGI (reference sequence). CDR3 protein: CASSWGRGSPLHF. As DNA, the CDR3 is TGTGCCAGCAGTTGGGGCAGGGGCTCACCCCTCCACTTT.

This sequence joins TRBV19 and TRBJ2-1; 11 bases fit TRBD2. CDR3 length: 17 residues. J gave up 6 bases and V 0 bases, and 7 bases lay outside the gene matches. Germline V gene sequence: CDR1 LNHDA, CDR2 SQIVND (reference sequence). This chain's CDR3 is CASSIDRGTSGSNEQFF. Here the CDR3 DNA reads TGTGCCAGTAGTATAGATCGGGGGACTAGCGGCAGCAATGAGCAGTTCTTC.